Listed here are 26 T cell receptor beta chains from one sample, sequenced in a study of human CD8 memory T cell subsets. UMI-labeled 5' RACE was used to make TCR beta libraries. Reanalyzing the 5' RACE reads, TCRdb keeps one entry per CDR3 protein, without DNA. The sample shows 10,000 to 14,000 distinct CDR3 sequences, and over 6.5% sits with its ten largest clones. Material for sequencing was CD8+ T cells from PBMCs. The source of these receptors is a human donor in good health.

The V gene is TRBV6-6, the J gene TRBJ1-1; checking the TCRdb D call of TRBD1 is not possible without DNA. Germline-derived CDR1 and CDR2 are MNHNY and SVGAGI (reference sequence). The CDR3 is made up of 14 amino acids. The CDR3 is CASSPLGRGTEAFF.

The chain couples TRBV6-1 to TRBJ2-5; the TCRdb call, TRBD1, lacks DNA for checking. CDR1 and CDR2 from the germline V gene are MNHNS and SASEGT. This CDR3 is 14 amino acids long. CDR3 sequence reads: CASSPVGGQETQYF.

The gene calls are TRBV3-1 and TRBJ2-3. The CDR3 runs 16 residues. Germline lookup yields CDR1 LGHDT and CDR2 YNNKEL (reference sequence). This chain's CDR3 is CASSQDLGGTTDTQYF.

This clonotype is deemed medium-sized by its frequency. The rearrangement joins TRBV20-1 to TRBJ1-5; absent DNA, TCRdb's TRBD1 call cannot be checked. In germline, CDR1 is DFQATT, CDR2 SNEGSKA (reference sequence). The CDR3 is made up of 18 amino acids. CDR3 in amino acids: CSVVEPVAGILDNQPQHF.

This clonotype shows up as medium-sized by frequency. This chain joins TRBV7-6 and TRBJ2-5; no DNA is available, so the TRBD1 call from TCRdb remains unchecked. The CDR3 length is 17 residues. The germline V gene encodes CDR1 SGHVS and CDR2 FNYEAQ. This CDR3 reads CASSLTRGRQYQETQYF.

This clonotype is labeled medium-sized based on frequency. The chain is built from TRBV7-9 and TRBJ1-4; with no DNA, the TCRdb D assignment of TRBD1 cannot be verified. Germline V gene sequence: CDR1 SEHNR, CDR2 FQNEAQ (reference sequence). There are 19 residues in the CDR3. CDR3 protein: CASSARTGGLVATNEKLFF.

In terms of frequency, this clonotype is medium-sized. The V gene is TRBV5-1, the J gene TRBJ1-1; TCRdb picks TRBD1, but there is no DNA to check that call. The CDR3 sequence is 15 residues long. The germline V gene has CDR1 SGHRS and CDR2 YFSETQ. The CDR3 sequence: CASSTDRRGDTEAFF.

V gene TRBV7-9 combines with J gene TRBJ1-3; TCRdb lists TRBD1, though no DNA is available to test this call. The CDR3 spans 16 residues. CDR1 SEHNR and CDR2 FQNEAQ come from the germline V gene (reference sequence). The CDR3 protein is CASSSGPFVSGNTIYF.

The chain recombines TRBV12-3 or TRBV12-4 with TRBJ2-1; the D call of TRBD2 rests on TCRdb alone, since no DNA is present to check it. This CDR3 has 18 residues. CDR3 loop: CASSPAGTSGISYNEQFF.

The chain combines TRBV20-1 with TRBJ2-7; TCRdb indicates TRBD2, and absent DNA this call remains unverified. The CDR3 runs 18 residues. Germline-derived CDR1 and CDR2 are DFQATT and SNEGSKA (reference sequence). The CDR3 here is CSARNLGLAGPKSYEQYF.

This chain links TRBV5-1 with TRBJ2-5; the D gene TCRdb calls, TRBD1, cannot be checked with no DNA. The length of the CDR3 is 12 residues. The germline V gene has CDR1 SGHRS and CDR2 YFSETQ. Here the CDR3 reads CASSYDSASQYF.

The chain joins TRBV7-6 to TRBJ2-1. CDR1 and CDR2 (germline): SGHVS, FNYEAQ. CDR3 length equals 12 residues. CDR3 in amino acids: CASSLVRNEQFF.

The chain has TRBV4-1 and TRBJ2-1; TCRdb calls TRBD1, which cannot be checked without DNA. CDR3 length: 13 residues. Germline V gene data show CDR1 as MGHRA and CDR2 as YSYEKL. The CDR3 loop is CASSQPTGNEQFF.

Its frequency marks this clonotype as medium-sized. This chain joins TRBV7-2 and TRBJ2-1; the D call of TRBD1 rests on TCRdb alone, since no DNA is present to check it. There are 12 residues in the CDR3. Germline V gene lookup returns CDR1 SGHTA and CDR2 FQGNSA. The CDR3 loop is CASSPPDNEQFF.

This sequence joins TRBV5-4 and TRBJ2-3; TCRdb outputs TRBD2, but without DNA this stays unchecked. Germline V CDR1 and CDR2: SGHNT, YYREEE (reference sequence). The CDR3 length is 15 residues. The CDR3 is CASRTSGSSTDTQYF. Filled out from reference TRBV5-4 and TRBJ2-3, the complete variable domain reads ETGVTQSPTHLIKTRGQQVTLRCSSQSGHNTVSWYQQALGQGPQFIFQYYREEENGRGNFPPRFSGLQFPNYSSELNVNALELDDSALYLCASRTSGSSTDTQYFGPGTRLTVL.

The chain has TRBV7-9 and TRBJ2-7; the TCRdb call, TRBD1, lacks DNA for checking. CDR3 length equals 14 residues. Per germline, CDR1 SEHNR and CDR2 FQNEAQ (reference sequence). CDR3 sequence: CASSGLGGIHEQYF.

Its frequency marks this clonotype as medium-sized. The rearrangement uses TRBV2 and TRBJ2-7; the D call of TRBD1 rests on TCRdb alone, since no DNA is present to check it. CDR3 length equals 14 residues. CDR1 and CDR2 from the germline V gene are SNHLY and FYNNEI. The chain's CDR3 is CASQPGQASYEQYF.

This chain links TRBV27 with TRBJ2-3; checking the TCRdb D call of TRBD1 is not possible without DNA. Germline V gene data show CDR1 as MNHEY and CDR2 as SMNVEV (reference sequence). The CDR3 runs 13 residues. The CDR3 here is CAIRETSTDTQYF.

This rearrangement joins TRBV27 to TRBJ2-1; the TCRdb call, TRBD1, lacks DNA for checking. The CDR3 covers 14 residues. CDR1 MNHEY and CDR2 SMNVEV come from the germline V gene (reference sequence). The CDR3 loop reads CASSLSPGGNEQFF.

The chain joins TRBV19 to TRBJ2-1. The CDR3 has 14 residues. Germline CDR1 is LNHDA and CDR2 is SQIVND (reference sequence). CDR3 protein: CASSSEITYNEQFF.

The gene calls are TRBV5-1 and TRBJ2-1; TCRdb indicates TRBD2, and absent DNA this call remains unverified. The CDR3 extends over 18 amino acids. Germline V CDR1 and CDR2: SGHRS, YFSETQ. CDR3 protein: CASSPLGSGSRSYNEQFF.

The gene calls are TRBV3-1 and TRBJ1-1; TCRdb names TRBD1, which stays unverified in the absence of DNA. The CDR3 runs 16 residues. The V gene's germline CDR1 is LGHDT and CDR2 YNNKEL (reference sequence). The CDR3 sequence is CASSQEGTTGNTEAFF.

The chain couples TRBV19 to TRBJ2-1. Germline CDR1 and CDR2: LNHDA and SQIVND (reference sequence). CDR3 length: 13 amino acids. The CDR3 spells CASSIFGDNEQFF.

The J gene is TRBJ2-1, the V gene TRBV7-8; the TRBD2 assignment by TCRdb is unverifiable without DNA. CDR1 is SGHVS and CDR2 is FQNEAQ in the germline V gene. The CDR3 loop spans 15 amino acids. CDR3 residues: CASRAGLANTLEQFF. Full variable domain (remainder filled in from reference TRBV7-8 and TRBJ2-1): GAGVSQSPRYKVAKRGQDVALRCDPISGHVSLFWYQQALGQGPEFLTYFQNEAQLDKSGLPSDRFFAERPEGSVSTLKIQRTQQEDSAVYLCASRAGLANTLEQFFGPGTRLTVL.

This chain uses TRBV15 with TRBJ2-5; absent DNA, TCRdb's TRBD1 call cannot be checked. Germline V gene sequence: CDR1 LNHNV, CDR2 YYDKDF (reference sequence). This CDR3 region has 13 residues. CDR3 amino acids: CATSSSGEETQYF.

The chain couples TRBV28 to TRBJ2-3; the D call of TRBD1 rests on TCRdb alone, since no DNA is present to check it. The CDR3 loop spans 16 amino acids. CDR1 is MDHEN and CDR2 is SYDVKM in the germline V gene. CDR3 sequence reads: CASSLGADTSTDTQYF.